This T cell receptor (beta chain) was recovered during a study of CD8 T cells in Susac syndrome. Reverse transcription of roughly 0.5 to 1 ug RNA was carried out with random hexamers. Amplification of the TCR beta CDR3 was carried out by immunoSEQ multiplex PCR, which spanned a total of 54 Vbeta and 13 Jbeta segments. TCRdb re-called the immunoSEQ multiplex PCR reads through MiXCR, storing one row per CDR3 protein. The table records about 240,000 distinct CDR3 sequences, almost 97% of them present only once. Sequencing of TCR beta was performed on blood CD8+ T cells and on blood CD4+ T cells. The CDR3 is 15 residues long. Germline assignment: CDR1 DFQATT and CDR2 SNEGSKA (reference sequence). The V end was cut by 1 base, the J end by 3 bases, with 16 bases between.

This sequence joins TRBV20-1 and TRBJ2-7; D may be TRBD1 or TRBD2 (5 bases each). The TCR originated in a human donor with Susac syndrome. The source material was CD4+ T cells from PBMCs. DNA of the CDR3: TGCAGTGCTAGAGGGGACCCTAAGAGCCTCTACGAGCAGTACTTC. This codes for CSARGDPKSLYEQYF.